What follows describes a single T cell receptor beta chain. Its specificity is not known. CDR3 size: 14 residues. Germline CDR1 SGHRS, CDR2 YFSETQ. The V end lost 7 bases, the J end lost 0 bases, and 13 bases lay between the germline ends. TCRdb's table, derived via immunoSEQ multiplex PCR, lists solely in-frame clones and lacks some. The data contain under 45,000 clones, 65% to 90% of them singletons. The sample originates from a study of T cells in localized non-small cell lung cancer. Notes on the study in general: Longer overall survival was linked to higher blood T cell density. Detection in adjacent lung was observed for a median around 59 of the top 100 tumor clones.

This clonotype originated in a man aged 40 to 70 with stage II lung adenocarcinoma. Sequenced here: PBMCs, sampled before any cancer treatment. The gene calls are TRBV5-1 and TRBJ2-5, with a weak D call TRBD1 (6 bases). CDR3 DNA sequence: TGCGCCAGCCGGGACACAACGTACCAAGAGACCCAGTACTTC. It yields the protein CASRDTTYQETQYF.